The rows below give T cell receptor beta chains drawn from one sample of a study of response to subunit inactivated influenza vaccine. TCRdb recomputed calls from the RT-PCR reads with MiXCR, one row per CDR3 protein. The sample lists about 800,000 distinct CDR3 sequences, approximately 22% occurring once. Sequenced here: PBMCs from blood, sampled roughly 5 days after vaccination. All receptors derive from a man aged 45-65 years who received an inactivated influenza vaccine. Both conserved end residues are part of each CDR3. Each record gives: D gene, CDR3 length, V gene, CDR3 protein. D genes are given only for firm matches.

>TRBD1|14|TRBV5-1
CASSLEDRVDEQYF
>-|13|TRBV20-1
CSAEEGRVHEQYF
>-|14|TRBV6-5
CASSYSLGANVLTF
>-|14|TRBV7-9
CASSSQAENTEAFF
>TRBD2|19|TRBV2
CTFSPRRAGGPQNTGELFF
>-|14|TRBV7-6
CASSNYQPYNEQFF
>TRBD1|13|TRBV24-1
CATLLDRGETQYF
>TRBD1|16|TRBV14
CASSLRTGLANYGYTF
>-|15|TRBV7-9
CASSRSSGSNQPQHF
>-|16|TRBV29-1
CSVNFMGRTGANVLTF
>TRBD1|15|TRBV4-3
CASSRSRDREETQYF
>TRBD2|15|TRBV7-9
CASSMGLAVGETQYF
>-|13|TRBV20-1
CSAREGLRNEQFF
>TRBD2|15|TRBV10-2
CASSQGSGVYYEQYF
>-|14|TRBV6-2/TRBV6-3
CASKGSSSYNEQFF
>-|15|TRBV12-3/TRBV12-4
CASSFLGPNTGELFF
>TRBD2|16|TRBV20-1
CSARDWLSGRRDTQYF
>TRBD1|17|TRBV7-8
CASSPPGQGLSNSPLHF
>-|15|TRBV3-1
CASSQATTRNTEAFF
>-|15|TRBV15
CATSRPSLAKNIQYF
>-|15|TRBV5-5
CASSDYRERGQPQHF
>-|10|TRBV25-1
CASGGDEQFF
>-|11|TRBV12-3/TRBV12-4
CATRVSTEAFF
>-|16|TRBV11-2
CASSLHLDRSTDTQYF
>-|16|TRBV5-1
CASSPGDSVITYEQYF
>-|14|TRBV7-9
CASPKPAKGDEQFF
>TRBD1|17|TRBV15
CATSRDLGTGGTYEQYF
>-|14|TRBV12-3/TRBV12-4
CASTVGGGRNEQFF
>TRBD1|15|TRBV5-1
CASSLGTGFQETQYF
>TRBD1|16|TRBV5-5
CASSLVATGTLYEQYF
>-|15|TRBV2
CASRPMGSTNYGYTF
>-|15|TRBV10-3
CAISEAGAGANVLTF
>-|15|TRBV6-1
CASSVRGGLFWELFF
>-|16|TRBV6-1
CASTTSRGLNTDTQYF
>-|14|TRBV7-9
CASSSRSLPHEQYF
>TRBD1|16|TRBV20-1
CSARRFGQGNNYEQYF
>TRBD1|15|TRBV27
CASSTDRGRDTEAFF
>-|13|TRBV6-2/TRBV6-3
CASTQGRFTEAFF
>-|13|TRBV20-1
CSARGVVPGELFF
>TRBD1|13|TRBV20-1
CSAPGQGARGYTF
>-|14|TRBV27
CASSPTGTYTEAFF
>-|14|TRBV7-8
CASSRGLGLNTQYF
>-|14|TRBV20-1
CSARTGFGANVLTF
>TRBD1|16|TRBV15
CATSRGQGQGTDTQYF
>-|16|TRBV4-3
CASSQDQGSSYNEQFF
>TRBD1|14|TRBV4-1
CASSQQGVDQPQHF
>-|12|TRBV20-1
CSARDAGYEQYF
>-|11|TRBV7-2
CASGSFSTQYF
>-|12|TRBV29-1
CSAGGGQGTQYF
>-|15|TRBV20-1
CSARDRSSVSDTQYF
>-|14|TRBV4-1
CASSQEPLYNEQFF
>TRBD1|13|TRBV2
CASSVRGGDGYTF
>TRBD1|15|TRBV12-3/TRBV12-4
CASSPPGTGNHEQYF
>-|13|TRBV29-1
CSVGGTYLGELFF
>TRBD1|14|TRBV12-3/TRBV12-4
CASSTGTGRNEQFF